Listed here is a single T cell receptor beta chain. The antigen remains undetermined. The sample is drawn from a study of T cell responses to AZD1222 COVID-19 vaccine. TCRdb keeps only in-frame clones here, not all; method: immunoSEQ multiplex PCR. The data hold about 190,000 clones, with around 87% observed a single time. This CDR3 is 14 amino acids long. Trimming shortened V by 2 bases and J by 3 bases, and 12 bases separated the two germline ends. CDR1 and CDR2 (germline): SGHRS, YFSETQ. Study-wide findings and caveats: Only five or six people who got AZD1222 tested seropositive at baseline.

The TCR sequence derives from an adult in good health. This rearrangement joins TRBV5-1 to TRBJ2-7; the D gene is possibly TRBD1 (6 bases). This sample comprised peripheral blood, obtained on day 0 of MenACWY control vaccination. This CDR3 reads CASSLQKGDYEQYF. Written as DNA, the CDR3 is TGCGCCAGCAGCTTACAGAAGGGGGACTACGAGCAGTACTTC.